This TCR beta chain was found in a study of graft-versus-host responses after intestinal transplantation. In the study overall: Anti-thymocyte globulin served as induction for all recipients, who then took tacrolimus and steroids for 3 to 4 years.

Study results and caveats: GvH clones were identified in recipient marrow, with some first appearing in ileum or blood. High graft-versus-host to host-versus-graft clonal ratios were seen in allografts of patients with graft-donor T cell macrochimerism.

Libraries were prepared by immunoSEQ multiplex PCR; TCRdb keeps only in-frame clonotypes and omits some of them. The sample carries about 86,000 clones, roughly 90% recorded once. The sample holds one count of this clone. The antigen is undetermined. At one boundary the junction diverges from the germline segment, which might be a read error. In germline, CDR1 is SSHAT, CDR2 FNYEAQ (reference sequence). This CDR3 is 15 amino acids long. The TCR sequence derives from a human donor who was the organ donor for an intestinal transplant. Here the sequenced sample was unstimulated CD4+ T cells sorted from spleen or lymph node cells, taken before transplant. J is TRBJ2-1 and V is TRBV7-7, with TRBD2 matching 12 bases. The DNA of the CDR3 is TGTGCTAGCAGCCCTAGCGGGGGGGCAGGCAATGAGCAGTTCTTC. It codes for CASSPSGGAGNEQFF.